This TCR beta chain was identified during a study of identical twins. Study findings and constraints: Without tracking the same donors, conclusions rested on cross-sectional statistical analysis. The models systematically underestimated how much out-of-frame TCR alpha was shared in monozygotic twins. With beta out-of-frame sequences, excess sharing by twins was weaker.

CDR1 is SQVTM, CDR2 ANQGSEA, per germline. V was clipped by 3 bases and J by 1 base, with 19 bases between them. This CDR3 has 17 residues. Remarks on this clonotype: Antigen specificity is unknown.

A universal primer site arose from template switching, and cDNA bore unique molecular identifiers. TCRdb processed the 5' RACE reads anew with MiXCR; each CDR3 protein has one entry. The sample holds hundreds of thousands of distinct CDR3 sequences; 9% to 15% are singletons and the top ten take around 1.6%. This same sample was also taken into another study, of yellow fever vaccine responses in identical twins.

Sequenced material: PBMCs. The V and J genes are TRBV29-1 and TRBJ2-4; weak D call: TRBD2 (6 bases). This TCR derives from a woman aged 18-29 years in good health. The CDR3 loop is CSVEGPRGSGAKNIQYF. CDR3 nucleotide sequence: TGCAGCGTTGAGGGTCCCCGGGGGTCCGGGGCCAAAAACATTCAGTACTTC.